The 8 T cell receptor beta chains given below trace back to one sample, sequenced in a study of T cell responses to AZD1222 COVID-19 vaccine. Method: immunoSEQ multiplex PCR; TCRdb's copy keeps in-frame clones and lacks some. Among 75,000 to 100,000 clones listed, 90% were seen once. This specimen consisted of peripheral blood, obtained on day 0 of AZD1222 vaccination. These receptors all come from an adult in good health.

The chain links TRBV7-3 to TRBJ1-2, with 7 bases aligning to TRBD1. CDR1 and CDR2 (germline): SGHTA, FQGTGA. The J segment lost 6 bases and the V segment lost 1 base, leaving 20 bases of the junction unmatched. The CDR3 has 19 residues. CDR3 sequence (DNA): TGTGCCAGCAGCTTAATGGGGTGGGACAGTCAGAGGATGCCTAATGGCTACACCTTC. It yields the protein CASSLMGWDSQRMPNGYTF. The variable domain in full, with the rest retrieved from reference TRBV7-3 and TRBJ1-2, is GAGVSQTPSNKVTEKGKYVELRCDPISGHTALYWYRQSLGQGPEFLIYFQGTGAADDSGLPNDRFFAVRPEGSVSTLKIQRTERGDSAVYLCASSLMGWDSQRMPNGYTFGSGTRLTVV.

This chain links TRBV18 with TRBJ1-2; TRBD1 matches 7 bases. V was clipped by 6 bases and J by 3 bases; unmatched bases: 13. Germline lookup yields CDR1 KGHSH and CDR2 LQKENI. This CDR3 has 16 residues. The CDR3 DNA follows: TGTGCCAGCTCCATAGCCTCCGGACAGGTAGACTATGGCTACACCTTC. The encoded protein is CASSIASGQVDYGYTF.

This clone was seen a single time. This chain joins TRBV9 and TRBJ1-6; possibly TRBD1 for D (6 bases). V shed 4 bases and J shed 5 bases, with 16 bases lying between them. The CDR3 length is 16 residues. Per germline, CDR1 SGDLS and CDR2 YYNGEE. The CDR3 DNA reads TGTGCCAGCAGCTCGGGGGGCGTTTTGGATAATTCACCCCTCCACTTT. Its translation: CASSSGGVLDNSPLHF.

This clone showed up just once. The rearrangement links TRBV24-1 to TRBJ2-2; no definite D call. Germline V lookup: CDR1 KGHDR, CDR2 SFDVKD. Trimming took 7 bases from V and 6 from J, leaving 11 bases between them. This CDR3 has 13 residues. CDR3 coding DNA: TGTGCCACCAGATCAGACTGGGCCGGGGAGCTGTTTTTT. It is translated as CATRSDWAGELFF.

This chain joins TRBV27 and TRBJ2-1; 9 nucleotides match TRBD1. Trimming at V came to 3 bases and at J to 7 bases, leaving 4 bases not matched to a gene. The CDR3 spans 14 residues. CDR1 MNHEY and CDR2 SMNVEV come from the germline V gene (reference sequence). The CDR3 here is CASSFGDRANEQFF. CDR3 nucleotides: TGTGCCAGCAGTTTTGGGGACAGGGCGAATGAGCAGTTCTTC.

The chain links TRBV6-5 to TRBJ1-1, with D possibly TRBD1 on 5 matching bases. The CDR3 has 16 amino acids. Germline CDR1 MNHEY, CDR2 SVGAGI. V lost 0 bases and J 1 base, leaving 12 bases between the germline ends. CDR3 bases: TGTGCCAGCAGTTACTCCCTCTTTGGGACGAACACTGAAGCTTTCTTT. This codes for CASSYSLFGTNTEAFF.

The rearrangement joins TRBV19 to TRBJ2-1; 7 positions match TRBD1. The germline gives CDR1 LNHDA, CDR2 SQIVND (reference sequence). V was pared by 6 bases and J by 9 bases, with 11 bases of the junction left unmatched. This CDR3 comprises 14 residues. The CDR3 protein is CASRNQGEFGEQFF. CDR3 DNA: TGTGCCAGTAGAAATCAGGGGGAGTTCGGTGAGCAGTTCTTC.

The chain combines TRBV19 with TRBJ2-2, with D possibly matching TRBD2 (5 bases). The V end lost 4 bases, the J end lost 7 bases, and 16 bases lay between the germline ends. Germline V gives CDR1 LNHDA, CDR2 SQIVND (reference sequence). This CDR3 has 15 residues. CDR3 region: CASSSLSEGGGELFF. CDR3 nucleotides: TGTGCCAGTAGTAGCCTCAGCGAGGGCGGCGGGGAGCTGTTTTTT.